This entry concerns a single T cell receptor (beta chain). Its target is unknown. The germline gives CDR1 SGHDN, CDR2 FVKESK. The CDR3 consists of 14 residues. Trimming at V came to 5 bases and at J to 4 bases, leaving 6 bases not matched to a gene. The source of the sample is a study of cytomegalovirus exposure and HLA in healthy donors. For the study at large: The 666 first-cohort repertoires shared a platform with the 120 or so validation repertoires, as reported in a later analysis. Findings and caveats of the study: The investigators catalogued about 170 TCR beta chains as cytomegalovirus-associated. Using the classifier, cytomegalovirus status was reportedly diagnosed with high specificity and sensitivity.

The data were produced by immunoSEQ multiplex PCR, yet TCRdb's version contains in-frame clones alone and is incomplete. The sample yields 130,000 to 150,000 clones, around 88% seen once. The gene calls are TRBV14 and TRBJ2-7; 9 positions match TRBD1. The TCR sequence derives from a woman between 18 and 29 years old in good health and CMV-seropositive. Sequenced sample: PBMCs. In DNA, the CDR3 is TGTGCCAGCAGCTCACAGGGGGCATGGTACGAGCAGTACTTC. Its protein is CASSSQGAWYEQYF.